These 24 T cell receptor beta chains were all obtained from the same sample, sequenced in a study of Ad26.COV2.S vaccination and SARS-CoV-2 variants. Here immunoSEQ multiplex PCR was the method, and the copy in TCRdb shows in-frame clones only, minus some. The data contain about 280,000 clones, over 75% of them seen just once; the ten biggest clones take up approximately 3.3%. Treatment indicated: some 20 received Ad26.COV2.S at low or high dose, single or two shots; a few received placebo; per-sample allocation not given. Samples came from day 63 after the first vaccine or placebo injection. The sample was peripheral blood, taken in a trial of Ad26.COV2.S vaccine versus placebo. The source is a person between 18 and 65 years old who received the Ad26.COV2.S COVID-19 vaccine or a placebo.

The chain combines TRBV19 with TRBJ1-1; the D gene is possibly TRBD1 (5 bases). There are 13 residues in the CDR3. Per the germline V gene, CDR1 is LNHDA and CDR2 is SQIVND (reference sequence). Between the trimmed V and J ends, which lost 5 bases and 1 base, there was a span of 8 bases. Here the CDR3 DNA reads TGTGCCAGTAGTCCCGGGGGGAACACTGAAGCTTTCTTT. This sequence encodes CASSPGGNTEAFF.

V is TRBV12-3 or TRBV12-4 and J is TRBJ1-2, with D unclear. The CDR3 is made up of 12 amino acids. V was clipped by 4 bases and J by 8 bases, with 11 bases between them. This CDR3 is CASSSGHRGYTF. The CDR3 DNA reads as TGTGCCAGCAGTTCAGGCCACCGGGGCTACACCTTC.

This chain links TRBV21-1 with TRBJ2-1; the D call TRBD2 from the table was never checked on the DNA. TRBV21-1 is a known pseudogene. CDR3 length: 17 amino acids. The CDR3 is CATEKRASGSPYNEQFF. DNA of the CDR3: TGTGCCACCGAGAAGCGGGCTAGCGGGAGTCCTTACAATGAGCAGTTCTTC.

V usage is TRBV7-9 and J usage is TRBJ1-2; the D is unclear. V shed 5 bases and J shed 4 bases, with 17 bases lying between them. Germline CDR1 SEHNR, CDR2 FQNEAQ (reference sequence). CDR3 length equals 15 residues. The CDR3 loop reads CASSNPTGTFYGYTF. The CDR3 DNA sequence: TGTGCCAGCAGCAATCCGACGGGTACTTTCTATGGCTACACCTTC. Based on the CDR3 plus reference TRBV7-9 and TRBJ1-2, the full variable domain is DTGVSQNPRHKITKRGQNVTFRCDPISEHNRLYWYRQTLGQGPEFLTYFQNEAQLEKSRLLSDRFSAERPKGSFSTLEIQRTEQGDSAMYLCASSNPTGTFYGYTFGSGTRLTVV.

The gene calls are TRBV7-9 and TRBJ2-7, with D tentatively TRBD2 (5 bases). Deletions cut 4 bases from V and 2 bases from J, with 12 bases between. The CDR3 has 14 amino acids. Germline V gene data show CDR1 as SEHNR and CDR2 as FQNEAQ (reference sequence). CDR3 region: CASSSLGNPYEQYF. Here the CDR3 DNA reads TGTGCCAGCAGCTCCCTCGGGAACCCCTACGAGCAGTACTTC. The full variable domain, its missing parts supplied by reference TRBV7-9 and TRBJ2-7, is DTGVSQNPRHKITKRGQNVTFRCDPISEHNRLYWYRQTLGQGPEFLTYFQNEAQLEKSRLLSDRFSAERPKGSFSTLEIQRTEQGDSAMYLCASSSLGNPYEQYFGPGTRLTVT.

CDR3 region: CASSLALVRDGQPQHF. CDR3 sequence (DNA): TGTGCCAGCAGCTTAGCGCTTGTCAGGGACGGACAGCCCCAGCATTTT. V and J are TRBV7-2 and TRBJ1-5; the D gene is possibly TRBD1 (5 bases). V was clipped by 0 bases and J by 7 bases, with 16 bases between them. This CDR3 is 16 amino acids long. CDR1 is SGHTA and CDR2 is FQGNSA in the germline V gene.

As for this clone: The junction shows a germline mismatch at one end, possibly a read error. The chain carries TRBV30 and TRBJ1-2; D ambiguous. Germline assignment: CDR1 GTSNPN and CDR2 SVGIG (reference sequence). CDR3 size: 12 residues. The CDR3 loop reads CAWSRQTYGCTF. In nucleotides, the CDR3 is TGTGCCTGGAGTCGGCAGACTTATGGCTGCACCTTC.

The V and J genes are TRBV5-4 and TRBJ2-5; the match to TRBD2 covers 9 bases. Per germline, CDR1 SGHNT and CDR2 YYREEE (reference sequence). This CDR3 contains 13 residues. The V segment lost 4 bases and the J segment 5 bases; nucleotides outside the gene matches: 3. CDR3 DNA sequence: TGTGCCAGCAGCGAGGGGACTAGCGAGACCCAGTACTTC. Its protein is CASSEGTSETQYF.

The chain uses TRBV6-5 and TRBJ1-6; 7 nucleotides line up with TRBD1. Germline V lookup: CDR1 MNHEY, CDR2 SVGAGI. This CDR3 has 13 amino acids. With 5 bases clipped from V and 10 bases from J, the junction kept 5 bases outside the gene matches. The CDR3 region has the DNA TGTGCCAGCAGTACGGGACAGAAATCACCCCTCCACTTT. Residues: CASSTGQKSPLHF.

The chain joins TRBV3-1 (or the pseudogene TRBV3-2) to TRBJ1-2; 12 bases are shared with TRBD1. Trimming removed 4 bases from V and 8 bases from J; junction bases left unmatched: 14. Germline loops: CDR1 LGHDT, CDR2 YNNKEL (reference sequence). CDR3 length: 17 residues. DNA for the CDR3: TGTGCCAGCAGCCCGAGCTCCGGGACAGGGGGCTATTACGGCTACACCTTC. It translates to CASSPSSGTGGYYGYTF.

V and J are TRBV7-2 and TRBJ2-6; 10 bases agree with TRBD2. Germline lookup yields CDR1 SGHTA and CDR2 FQGNSA. The CDR3 spans 18 residues. Losses at the gene ends were 7 bases for V and 0 bases for J; bases not matched to a gene: 9. CDR3 loop: CASTATSGYASGANVLTF. The CDR3 nucleotides read TGTGCCAGCACCGCGACTAGCGGGTACGCCTCTGGGGCCAACGTCCTGACTTTC. The whole variable domain, filled in from reference TRBV7-2 and TRBJ2-6, reads GAGVSQSPSNKVTEKGKDVELRCDPISGHTALYWYRQSLGQGLEFLIYFQGNSAPDKSGLPSDRFSAERTGGSVSTLTIQRTQQEDSAVYLCASTATSGYASGANVLTFGAGSRLTVL.

This chain links TRBV7-8 with TRBJ2-2, with D possibly being TRBD1 (5 bases). This CDR3 spans 14 amino acids. The germline CDR1 and CDR2 sequences are SGHVS and FQNEAQ. V was cut by 2 bases and J by 4 bases, with 8 bases left in between. This CDR3 reads CASSLQGVTGELFF. Written as DNA, the CDR3 is TGTGCCAGCAGCTTACAGGGTGTCACCGGGGAGCTGTTTTTT.

This chain joins TRBV25-1 and TRBJ1-2; D not certain. Germline V gene sequence: CDR1 MGHDK, CDR2 SYGVNS. This CDR3 has 14 residues. V lost 4 bases to trimming and J lost 10 bases, with 19 bases between them. The CDR3 DNA reads as TGTGCCAGCAGTGGTCTCCTGGGATCTTTTTCCTACACCTTC. Residues: CASSGLLGSFSYTF.

V is TRBV28 and J is TRBJ1-6, with TRBD1 identical over 9 bases. This CDR3 comprises 15 residues. Looked up from germline, CDR1 is MDHEN and CDR2 is SYDVKM. Trimming at V came to 6 bases and at J to 4 bases, leaving 4 bases not matched to a gene. CDR3 loop: CASSQGTGYNSPLHF. The CDR3 region has the DNA TGTGCCAGCAGCCAGGGGACAGGGTATAATTCACCCCTCCACTTT.

The table lists this clone with a few counts. The chain links TRBV5-1 to TRBJ2-7, with TRBD1 matching 12 bases. Germline assignment: CDR1 SGHRS and CDR2 YFSETQ. The CDR3 is 15 amino acids. V shed 0 bases and J 6 bases; nucleotides not matched to a gene: 4. This chain's CDR3 is CASSLGGTGGCEQYF. The DNA of the CDR3 is TGCGCCAGCAGCTTGGGCGGGACAGGGGGCTGCGAGCAGTACTTC.

V is TRBV12-5 and J is TRBJ2-1; TRBD1 matches 10 bases. This CDR3 is built from 17 residues. Germline V gene data show CDR1 as LGHNT and CDR2 as FRNRAP. V was pared by 2 bases and J by 8 bases, with 12 bases of the junction left unmatched. CDR3 region: CASGLSPWGQGLDEQFF. The CDR3 bases are TGTGCTAGTGGTTTGTCCCCGTGGGGACAGGGGCTCGATGAGCAGTTCTTC. Filled out from reference TRBV12-5 and TRBJ2-1, the complete variable domain reads DARVTQTPRHKVTEMGQEVTMRCQPILGHNTVFWYRQTMMQGLELLAYFRNRAPLDDSGMPKDRFSAEMPDATLATLKIQPSEPRDSAVYFCASGLSPWGQGLDEQFFGPGTRLTVL.

The chain employs TRBV6-1 and TRBJ1-2; a possible D gene is TRBD1 (6 bases). Germline V gives CDR1 MNHNS, CDR2 SASEGT. V was pared by 1 base and J by 5 bases, with 11 bases between. The CDR3 is 14 residues long. CDR3 region: CASSEDGGGYGYTF. CDR3 nucleotide sequence: TGTGCCAGCAGTGAAGATGGGGGCGGTTATGGCTACACCTTC.

The DNA of the CDR3 is TGTGCCAGCAGTGGACCCCTAGCGCTCAGCTCCTACGAGCAGTACTTC. Residues: CASSGPLALSSYEQYF. The chain recombines TRBV2 with TRBJ2-7; D possibly corresponds to TRBD2 (6 bases). V was clipped by 4 bases and J by 0 bases, with 16 bases between them. This CDR3 spans 16 amino acids. Germline loops: CDR1 SNHLY, CDR2 FYNNEI.

The rearrangement joins TRBV29-1 to TRBJ1-4; no clear D gene. This CDR3 is built from 11 residues. The germline V gene has CDR1 SQVTM and CDR2 ANQGSEA. V was clipped by 7 bases and J by 8 bases, with 11 bases between them. CDR3 region: CSGLSLEKLFF. CDR3 sequence (DNA): TGCAGCGGATTGAGTTTGGAAAAACTGTTTTTT.

The rearrangement links TRBV19 to TRBJ1-1; 8 nucleotides match TRBD1. The CDR3 length is 14 residues. The J segment lost 0 bases and the V segment lost 7 bases, leaving 4 bases of the junction unmatched. Germline loops: CDR1 LNHDA, CDR2 SQIVND (reference sequence). CDR3 protein: CASNPGQVNTEAFF. The CDR3 DNA reads TGTGCCAGTAATCCGGGACAGGTGAACACTGAAGCTTTCTTT.

This chain links TRBV11-2 with TRBJ1-1; D remains ambiguous. V dropped 2 bases and J dropped 2 bases, with 9 bases sitting between them. The CDR3 sequence is 14 residues long. CDR1 is SGHAT, CDR2 FQNNGV, per germline. CDR3 protein: CASSLFYSNTEAFF. For the CDR3, the DNA is TGTGCCAGCAGCTTATTTTACAGCAACACTGAAGCTTTCTTT.

V and J are TRBV12-3 or TRBV12-4 and TRBJ1-1; D not certain. Trimming shortened V by 3 bases and J by 11 bases, and 10 bases separated the two germline ends. The CDR3 spans 11 residues. CDR3 DNA: TGTGCCAGCAGTTTCGGTGTGCGGGCTTTCTTT. Protein sequence: CASSFGVRAFF.

The CDR3 protein is CASSEGSFLYEQYF. CDR3 coding DNA: TGTGCCAGCAGTGAAGGCAGTTTTCTCTACGAGCAGTACTTC. The chain carries TRBV25-1 and TRBJ2-7; D is ambiguous. Between the trimmed V and J ends, which lost 2 bases and 3 bases, there was a span of 11 bases. The germline V gene has CDR1 MGHDK and CDR2 SYGVNS. The CDR3 runs to 14 residues.

The V gene is TRBV30, the J gene TRBJ1-1; weak D call: TRBD1 (5 bases). Trimming took 2 bases from V and 5 from J, leaving 12 bases between them. The length of the CDR3 is 13 residues. CDR1 is GTSNPN and CDR2 is SVGIG in the germline V gene (reference sequence). CDR3 coding DNA: TGTGCCTGGAGTAATGGGGGGGGAACTGAAGCTTTCTTT. Protein product: CAWSNGGGTEAFF.